This T cell receptor beta chain was identified during a study of cytomegalovirus exposure and HLA in healthy donors. On the study more broadly: The study's early data release held some 85 million unique TCRs from HLA-typed donors.

Study conclusions and caveats: The study had only CMV serostatus as immune exposure information. Analyzed later, association rates of TCRs varied across HLA loci, with DRB1 most and HLA-C fewest. The listing of 150 to 200 TCR beta chains classed them as cytomegalovirus-associated.

As for this clone: The antigen is unknown.

Use of 60 Vbeta and 13 Jbeta primers characterized the PCR. Here immunoSEQ multiplex PCR was the method, and the copy in TCRdb shows in-frame clones only, minus some. This table has about 96,000 clones, roughly 74% appearing once. CDR1 is GTSNPN and CDR2 is SVGIG in the germline V gene (reference sequence). The CDR3 runs 14 residues. J lost 4 bases, V lost 7 bases, and 12 bases had no gene match. The genes are TRBV30 and TRBJ2-7, with 8 positions matching TRBD1. The source material was PBMCs. This sequence was found in an older woman in good health and CMV-seropositive. The CDR3 protein is CALETGTGGYEQYF. CDR3 nucleotides: TGTGCCTTGGAAACCGGGACAGGTGGTTACGAGCAGTACTTC.